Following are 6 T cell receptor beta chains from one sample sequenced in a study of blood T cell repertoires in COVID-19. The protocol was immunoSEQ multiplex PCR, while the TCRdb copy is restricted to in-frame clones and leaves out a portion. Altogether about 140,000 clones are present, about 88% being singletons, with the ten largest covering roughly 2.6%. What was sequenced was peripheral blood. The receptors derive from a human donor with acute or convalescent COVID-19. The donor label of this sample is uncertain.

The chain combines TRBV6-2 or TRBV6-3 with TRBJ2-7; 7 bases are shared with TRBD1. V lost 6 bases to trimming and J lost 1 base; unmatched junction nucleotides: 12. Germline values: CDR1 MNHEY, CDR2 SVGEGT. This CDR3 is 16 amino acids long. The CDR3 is CASSPGQDWGSYEQYF. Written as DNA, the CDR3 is TGTGCCAGCAGCCCTGGACAGGACTGGGGGTCCTACGAGCAGTACTTC.

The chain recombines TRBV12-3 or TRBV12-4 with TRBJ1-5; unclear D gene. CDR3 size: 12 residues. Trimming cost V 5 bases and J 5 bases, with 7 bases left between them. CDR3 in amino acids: CASSQRDQPQHF. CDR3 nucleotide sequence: TGTGCCAGCAGTCAACGGGATCAGCCCCAGCATTTT.

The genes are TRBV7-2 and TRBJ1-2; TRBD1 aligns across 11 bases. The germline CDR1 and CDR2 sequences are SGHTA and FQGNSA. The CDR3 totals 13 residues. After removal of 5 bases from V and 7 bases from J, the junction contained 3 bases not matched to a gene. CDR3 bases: TGTGCCAGCAGCGTGGACAGGGGGCTTGGCTACACCTTC. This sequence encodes CASSVDRGLGYTF.

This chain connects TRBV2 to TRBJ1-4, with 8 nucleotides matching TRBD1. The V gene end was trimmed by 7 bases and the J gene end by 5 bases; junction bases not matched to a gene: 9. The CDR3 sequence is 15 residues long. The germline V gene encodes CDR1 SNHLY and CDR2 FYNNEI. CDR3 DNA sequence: TGTGCCAGCACGGCAGGGGGCGCCGAAAATGAAAAACTGTTTTTT. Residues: CASTAGGAENEKLFF.

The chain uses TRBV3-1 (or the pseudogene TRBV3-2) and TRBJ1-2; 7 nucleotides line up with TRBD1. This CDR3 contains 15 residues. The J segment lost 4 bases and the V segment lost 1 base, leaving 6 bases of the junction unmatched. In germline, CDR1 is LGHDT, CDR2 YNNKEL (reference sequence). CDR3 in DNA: TGTGCCAGCAGCCAAGGAAACAGGGGAGGCTATGGCTACACCTTC. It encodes CASSQGNRGGYGYTF.

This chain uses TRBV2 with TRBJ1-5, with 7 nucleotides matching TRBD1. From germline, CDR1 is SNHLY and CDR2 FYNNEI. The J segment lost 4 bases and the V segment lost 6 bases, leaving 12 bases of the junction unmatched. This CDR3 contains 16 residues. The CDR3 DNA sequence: TGTGCCAGCAGGAGGGGGCTTCAGGGGCAAAATCAGCCCCAGCATTTT. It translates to CASRRGLQGQNQPQHF. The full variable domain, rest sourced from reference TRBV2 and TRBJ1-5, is EPEVTQTPSHQVTQMGQEVILRCVPISNHLYFYWYRQILGQKVEFLVSFYNNEISEKSEIFDDQFSVERPDGSNFTLKIRSTKLEDSAMYFCASRRGLQGQNQPQHFGDGTRLSIL.